This T cell receptor beta chain is from a study of blood T cell repertoires in COVID-19. Background on the study: From the United States, Italy and Spain came samples of acute and convalescent COVID-19. PBMCs, B-cell-depleted T cells, or T cells were the source of the cDNA or gDNA that made up the material.

Individuals drawn from 20 to 25 US areas were about 18 to 95 years old. Participants were placed into cohorts based on the clinical history they reported. Assay: immunoSEQ multiplex PCR; the TCRdb copy retains only in-frame clones and omits some. This sample has about 310,000 clones, with approximately 89% found just once. This CDR3 is 14 amino acids long. The germline V gene has CDR1 ENHRY and CDR2 SYGVKD. Trimming stripped 4 bases from V and 5 bases from J, with 12 bases between. The clonotype was recovered from a woman aged 25 to 39 who had recovered from COVID-19. Sequencing used PBMCs or T cells enriched from blood (not recorded which). The V call is TRBV10-3, the J call TRBJ2-1; a weak D match, TRBD2 (5 bases). In nucleotides, the CDR3 is TGTGCCATCAGTGGTCTAGCCGGGGACAATGAGCAGTTCTTC. Translated, it gives CAISGLAGDNEQFF.